The table lists the clone carrying this T cell receptor beta chain with a few counts. Its antigen is as yet unknown. The germline gene is not matched at one end of the junction; a read error may be the cause. The sample contains more than one DNA sequence encoding this CDR3. This sample is drawn from a study of cytomegalovirus exposure and HLA in healthy donors. The donors comprised healthy bone marrow donors. The study's findings and limits: Cytomegalovirus association was listed for approximately 150 TCR beta chains. One variant, a missense change in DCLRE1C, was linked in a later analysis to TCR beta V- and J-gene trimming. Later, TCR association rates were found to vary by HLA locus, highest for DRB1 and lowest for HLA-C.

Researchers ran the PCR with 60 Vbeta and 13 Jbeta primers. Assay: immunoSEQ multiplex PCR; the TCRdb copy retains only in-frame clones and omits some. The sample lists roughly 54,000 clones; about two thirds were seen once. The material sequenced was PBMCs. The clonotype originates from a woman aged 55-70 years in good health and CMV-seropositive.

The CDR3 sequence is CASSLTSGGAGELFF. The DNA for the CDR3 is TGTGCCAGCAGCTTAACTAGCGGGGGGGCCGGGGAGCTGTTCTTT. The rearrangement joins TRBV7-8 to TRBJ2-2, with TRBD2 matching over 13 bases. This CDR3 is 15 amino acids long. Germline assignment: CDR1 SGHVS and CDR2 FQNEAQ.